One sample yielded the 15 T cell receptor beta chains listed below, sequenced in a study of cytomegalovirus exposure and HLA in healthy donors. Sequencing used immunoSEQ multiplex PCR; TCRdb keeps in-frame clones, though not all of them. The table has under 200,000 clones, around nine tenths seen once. The sample was PBMCs. The receptors derive from a woman between 18 and 30 years old in good health and CMV-seropositive.

The rearrangement uses TRBV6-5 and TRBJ1-3; maybe TRBD1 (5 bases). The V and J ends lost 6 bases and 0 bases respectively, with 12 bases between them. Per germline, CDR1 MNHEY and CDR2 SVGAGI. This CDR3 has 15 residues. The CDR3 nucleotides read TGTGCCAGCAGGCCCGACGGGGGCTCTGGAAACACCATATATTTT. Protein product: CASRPDGGSGNTIYF.

This chain joins TRBV6-1 and TRBJ2-7; D is possibly TRBD2 (6 bases). The CDR3 is 15 amino acids. Germline V gene sequence: CDR1 MNHNS, CDR2 SASEGT. Trimming stripped 0 bases from V and 2 bases from J, with 11 bases between. Here the CDR3 DNA reads TGTGCCAGCAGTGAAGCGGGGACTTATGCCTACGAGCAGTACTTC. Its translation is CASSEAGTYAYEQYF.

V and J are TRBV19 and TRBJ2-2, with a possible D match to TRBD2 (6 bases). V was shortened by 3 bases and J by 0 bases, with 8 bases between the two germline ends. The V gene's germline CDR1 is LNHDA and CDR2 SQIVND (reference sequence). This CDR3 comprises 15 residues. The CDR3 bases are TGTGCCAGTAGTATGCGGGGACCGAACACCGGGGAGCTGTTTTTT. Residues: CASSMRGPNTGELFF.

This clone was detected only once. V usage is TRBV30 and J usage is TRBJ1-4; 8 positions agree with TRBD1. Germline CDR1 GTSNPN, CDR2 SVGIG (reference sequence). V lost 5 bases, J lost 8 bases, and 7 bases stayed unmatched. The CDR3 sequence is 13 residues long. The CDR3 nucleotides read TGTGCCTGGGAAGACAGGGGTCGCGAAAAACTGTTTTTT. Translation gives CAWEDRGREKLFF.

CDR3 region: CASSYQLQETQYF. The CDR3 DNA reads as TGTGCCAGCAGTTACCAACTGCAAGAGACCCAGTACTTC. V is TRBV6-5 and J is TRBJ2-5; D is unresolved. Germline CDR1 and CDR2: MNHEY and SVGAGI. With 2 bases removed from V and 2 bases from J, the gap between germline ends came to 6 bases. The CDR3 has 13 amino acids.

The chain is built from TRBV20-1 and TRBJ2-7, with TRBD1 as a possible D gene (6 bases). Germline V gene sequence: CDR1 DFQATT, CDR2 SNEGSKA (reference sequence). The CDR3 is 11 residues long. V lost 5 bases and J lost 3, with 8 bases in between. Written as DNA, the CDR3 is TGCAGTGCTGGGACAAACTACGAGCAGTACTTC. It is translated as CSAGTNYEQYF.

The chain couples TRBV5-1 to TRBJ1-3, with no clear D. Trimming removed 4 bases from V and 2 bases from J, with 10 bases in between. This CDR3 has 14 amino acids. Germline loops: CDR1 SGHRS, CDR2 YFSETQ. The CDR3 is CASSIEDPGNTIYF. The CDR3 nucleotides are TGCGCCAGCAGCATAGAAGATCCTGGAAACACCATATATTTT.

This chain connects TRBV21-1 to TRBJ2-7; the table's TRBD1 call for D was not verified on the DNA. TRBV21-1 is given as a pseudogene. CDR3 length equals 12 residues. CDR3 DNA sequence: TGTGCCAGCAGCAAATTTTTAGACAGACCGTACTTC. Translating it yields CASSKFLDRPYF.

The chain recombines TRBV5-1 with TRBJ2-1; tentative D call: TRBD1 (5 bases). Trimming pared 2 bases from V and 4 bases from J, leaving 10 bases between. Germline V gives CDR1 SGHRS, CDR2 YFSETQ. This CDR3 contains 14 residues. The CDR3 loop reads CASSLTRAYNEQFF. The CDR3 nucleotides are TGCGCCAGCAGCTTAACCAGGGCTTACAATGAGCAGTTCTTC.

The V call is TRBV5-4, the J call TRBJ2-4; 12 nucleotides agree with TRBD2. V trimming: 4 bases; J trimming: 2 bases; junction bases outside the gene matches: 7. Looked up from germline, CDR1 is SGHNT and CDR2 is YYREEE (reference sequence). The CDR3 is 17 amino acids. The CDR3 DNA follows: TGTGCCAGCAGCCCCCCCGGGACTAGCGGGTCCAAAAACATTCAGTACTTC. This sequence encodes CASSPPGTSGSKNIQYF.

The chain recombines TRBV6-1 with TRBJ2-5; TRBD2 might be the D (6 bases). The CDR3 extends over 14 amino acids. Per the germline V gene, CDR1 is MNHNS and CDR2 is SASEGT. V lost 1 base and J 3 bases, leaving 9 bases between the germline ends. Here the CDR3 reads CASSEDASEETQYF. Written as DNA, the CDR3 is TGTGCCAGCAGTGAAGACGCTAGCGAAGAGACCCAGTACTTC.

The chain combines TRBV7-3 with TRBJ2-7, with TRBD1 matching over 9 bases. Germline V CDR1 and CDR2: SGHTA, FQGTGA. The CDR3 has 13 residues. The junction had 2 bases not matched to a gene; V was cut back by 3 bases and J by 5 bases. The CDR3 here is CASSLGQGDEQYF. The CDR3 DNA sequence: TGTGCCAGCAGCTTGGGACAGGGCGACGAGCAGTACTTC.

The chain employs TRBV6-5 and TRBJ2-2, with TRBD2 matching 7 bases. This CDR3 has 14 residues. Trimming cost V 7 bases and J 3 bases; bases outside gene matches: 5. Germline lookup yields CDR1 MNHEY and CDR2 SVGAGI. The CDR3 DNA sequence: TGTGCCAGCAAACCGGGAGGAGACACCGGGGAGCTGTTTTTT. It codes for CASKPGGDTGELFF.

This clone was seen a single time. V is TRBV19 and J is TRBJ1-5, with D perhaps TRBD1 (6 bases). Between the trimmed V and J ends, which lost 3 bases and 0 bases, there was a span of 9 bases. CDR3 size: 15 residues. CDR1 is LNHDA, CDR2 SQIVND, per germline (reference sequence). The DNA of the CDR3 is TGTGCCAGTAGTATCCAGGGGCTTAGCAATCAGCCCCAGCATTTT. Translated, it gives CASSIQGLSNQPQHF.

The chain uses TRBV15 and TRBJ2-7; D perhaps matches TRBD1 (5 bases). The CDR3 contains 15 residues. Germline CDR1 and CDR2: LNHNV and YYDKDF (reference sequence). Trimming shortened V by 0 bases and J by 0 bases, and 9 bases separated the two germline ends. CDR3 coding DNA: TGTGCCACCAGCAGAGACGACAGCTACTCCTACGAGCAGTACTTC. Translated: CATSRDDSYSYEQYF.